This T cell receptor beta chain was observed in a study of cytomegalovirus exposure and HLA in healthy donors. Whole-study findings and limits: With later analysis, a missense DCLRE1C variant became linked to TCR beta V- and J-gene trimming.

Germline CDR1 MDHEN, CDR2 SYDVKM. Between the trimmed V and J ends, which lost 5 bases and 7 bases, there was a span of 21 bases. CDR3 length equals 16 residues. As regards this clone: The antigen remains unidentified.

Amplification used 60 Vbeta primers and 13 Jbeta primers. Sequenced by immunoSEQ multiplex PCR; TCRdb stores in-frame clones only, minus some. The profile shows 200,000 to 250,000 clones, about 83% of them singletons. The clonotype comes from a human donor in good health. The chain links TRBV28 to TRBJ1-5, with D hard to call. The sample consisted of PBMCs. The CDR3 sequence: CASSPHAGGSGQPQHF. CDR3 DNA: TGTGCCAGCAGTCCACACGCGGGAGGGTCCGGGCAGCCCCAGCATTTT.